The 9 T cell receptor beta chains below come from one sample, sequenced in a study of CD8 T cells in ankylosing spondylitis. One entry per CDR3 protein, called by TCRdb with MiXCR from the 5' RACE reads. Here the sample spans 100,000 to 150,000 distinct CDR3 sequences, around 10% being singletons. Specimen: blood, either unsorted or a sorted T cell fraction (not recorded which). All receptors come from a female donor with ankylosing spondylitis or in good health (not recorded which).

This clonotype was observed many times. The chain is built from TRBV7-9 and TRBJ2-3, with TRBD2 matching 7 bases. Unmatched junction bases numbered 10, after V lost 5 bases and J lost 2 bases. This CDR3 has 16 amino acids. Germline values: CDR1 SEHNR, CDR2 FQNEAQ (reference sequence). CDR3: CASSPRLAAYTDTQYF. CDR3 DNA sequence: TGTGCCAGCAGCCCGAGACTAGCCGCGTACACAGATACGCAGTATTTT.

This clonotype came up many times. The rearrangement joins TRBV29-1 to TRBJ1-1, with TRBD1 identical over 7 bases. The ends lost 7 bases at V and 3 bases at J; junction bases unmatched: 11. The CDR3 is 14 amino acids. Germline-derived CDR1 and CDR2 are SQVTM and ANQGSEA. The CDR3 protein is CSGRQGGMDTEAFF. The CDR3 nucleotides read TGCAGCGGTCGACAGGGAGGTATGGACACTGAAGCTTTCTTT.

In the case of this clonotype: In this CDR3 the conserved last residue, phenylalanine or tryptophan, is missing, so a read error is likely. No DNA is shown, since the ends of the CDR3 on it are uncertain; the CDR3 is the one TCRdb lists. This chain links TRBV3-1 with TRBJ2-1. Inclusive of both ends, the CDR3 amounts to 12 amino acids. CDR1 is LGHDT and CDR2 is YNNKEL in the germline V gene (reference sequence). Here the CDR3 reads CANSQEGRPGFY.

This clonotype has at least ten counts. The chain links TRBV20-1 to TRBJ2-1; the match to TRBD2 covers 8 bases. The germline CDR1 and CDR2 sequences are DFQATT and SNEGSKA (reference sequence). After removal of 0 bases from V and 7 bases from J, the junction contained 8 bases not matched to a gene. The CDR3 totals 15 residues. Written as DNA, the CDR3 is TGCAGTGCTAGAGATGGCGGGAGCGGGAGAAATGAGCAGTTCTTC. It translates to CSARDGGSGRNEQFF.

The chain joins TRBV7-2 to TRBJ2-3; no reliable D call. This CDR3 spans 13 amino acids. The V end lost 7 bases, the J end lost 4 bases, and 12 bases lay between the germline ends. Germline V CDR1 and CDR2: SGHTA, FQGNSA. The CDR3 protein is CASTTYLSDTQYF. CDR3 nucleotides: TGTGCCAGCACCACTTATCTCTCAGATACGCAGTATTTT. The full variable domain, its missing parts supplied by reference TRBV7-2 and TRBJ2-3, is GAGVSQSPSNKVTEKGKDVELRCDPISGHTALYWYRQSLGQGLEFLIYFQGNSAPDKSGLPSDRFSAERTGGSVSTLTIQRTQQEDSAVYLCASTTYLSDTQYFGPGTRLTVL.

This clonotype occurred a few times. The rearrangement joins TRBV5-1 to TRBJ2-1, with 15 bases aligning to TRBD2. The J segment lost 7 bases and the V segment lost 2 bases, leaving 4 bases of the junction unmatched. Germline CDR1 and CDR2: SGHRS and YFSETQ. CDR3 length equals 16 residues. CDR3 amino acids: CASSFRTSGGANEQFF. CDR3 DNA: TGCGCCAGCAGCTTCAGGACTAGCGGGGGGGCGAATGAGCAGTTCTTC.

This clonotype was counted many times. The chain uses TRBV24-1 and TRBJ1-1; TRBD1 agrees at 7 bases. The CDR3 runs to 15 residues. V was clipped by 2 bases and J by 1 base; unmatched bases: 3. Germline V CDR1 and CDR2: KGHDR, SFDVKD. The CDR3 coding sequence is TGTGCCACCAGTGATTCGGGACAGCAGAACACTGAAGCTTTCTTT. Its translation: CATSDSGQQNTEAFF.

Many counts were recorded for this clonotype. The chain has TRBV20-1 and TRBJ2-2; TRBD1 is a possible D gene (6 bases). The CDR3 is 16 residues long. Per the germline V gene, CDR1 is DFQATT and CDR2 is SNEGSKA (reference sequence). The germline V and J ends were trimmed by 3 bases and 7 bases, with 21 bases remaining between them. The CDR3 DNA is TGCAGTGCTAGTCCCGGAACAGGGCCTCAGGGCGGGGAGCTGTTTTTT. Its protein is CSASPGTGPQGGELFF.

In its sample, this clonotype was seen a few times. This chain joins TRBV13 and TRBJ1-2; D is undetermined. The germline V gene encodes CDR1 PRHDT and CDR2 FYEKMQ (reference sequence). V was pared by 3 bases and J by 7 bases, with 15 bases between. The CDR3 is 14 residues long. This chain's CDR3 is CASSFVRTFAGYTF. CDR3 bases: TGTGCCAGCAGCTTCGTCAGGACTTTCGCTGGCTACACCTTC.